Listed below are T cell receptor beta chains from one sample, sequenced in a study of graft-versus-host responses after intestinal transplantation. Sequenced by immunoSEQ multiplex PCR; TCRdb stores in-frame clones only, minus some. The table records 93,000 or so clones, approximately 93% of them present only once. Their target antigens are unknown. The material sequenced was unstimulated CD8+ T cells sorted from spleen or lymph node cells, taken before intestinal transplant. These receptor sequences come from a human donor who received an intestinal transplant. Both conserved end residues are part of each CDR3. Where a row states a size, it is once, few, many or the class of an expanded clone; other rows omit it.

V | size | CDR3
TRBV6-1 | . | CASGWNNQPQHF
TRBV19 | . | CASSPTGVLYNEQFF
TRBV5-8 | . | CASSFRGASGEKLFF
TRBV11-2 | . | CASSPAMREDEAFF
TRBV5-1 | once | CASSSPGGTRIDEQFF
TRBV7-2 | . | CASSLAIPGPEAFF
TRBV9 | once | CASSVATAENTGELFF
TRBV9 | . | CASSVDLPGEQFF
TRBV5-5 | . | CASSFYGTGLETQYF
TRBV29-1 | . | CSVAGQAYEQYF